This entry is about one T cell receptor (beta chain). Trimming at V came to 3 bases and at J to 0 bases, leaving 4 bases not matched to a gene. This CDR3 is built from 18 residues. Germline V gives CDR1 LNHNV, CDR2 YYDKDF (reference sequence). Methods used by the authors: Reference gene primer amplification in the assay estimated nucleated cell counts. Generated by immunoSEQ multiplex PCR, the TCRdb table keeps only in-frame clones and is missing some. Clone size and V and J calls were adopted from that table, with D and trimming inferred from the DNA. The sample consists of 80,000 to 100,000 clones, around 87% of them appearing once. The entry originates in a study of blood T cell repertoires in COVID-19. As for the study in general: COVID-19 samples, acute and convalescent, were from the United States, Italy and Spain. PBMCs, B-cell-depleted T cells, or T cells were the source of the cDNA or gDNA that made up the material.

The chain is built from TRBV15 and TRBJ2-1; TRBD2 matches 14 bases. The origin of this receptor is a human donor in a cohort sampled during active COVID-19. The sequenced material came from peripheral blood. Here the CDR3 reads CATSRGTSGRSSYNEQFF. The CDR3 nucleotides are TGTGCCACCAGCAGGGGGACTAGCGGGAGAAGCTCCTACAATGAGCAGTTCTTC.